The rows below give T cell receptor beta chains drawn from one sample of a study of vaccination and CD4 T cells after COVID-19. TCRdb re-called the PCR reads through MiXCR, storing one row per CDR3 protein. Found here are approximately 14,000 distinct CDR3 sequences, approximately 73% of them singletons; the top ten hold 11%. For these TCRs, the target antigens are not known. Material: CD4+ T cells from blood, cultured in vitro. Every receptor here comes from a human donor who had recovered from COVID-19. CDR3s include the opening cysteine and the closing phenylalanine or tryptophan. Each record gives: D gene, clone size, J gene, V gene, CDR3 DNA, CDR3 protein. D genes are given only for firm matches. Size tells how often a clone was seen (once, few, many) or the class of an expanded clone, and some rows leave it out.

TRBD1 | NA | TRBJ1-2 | TRBV5-4 | TGTGCCAGCAAGACAGGGGCCCTACCTAACTATGGCTACACCTTC | CASKTGALPNYGYTF
NA | NA | TRBJ1-5 | TRBV20-1 | TGCAGTGCCGGGAAGGGCCTCAATCAGCCCCAGCATTTT | CSAGKGLNQPQHF
TRBD1 | NA | TRBJ1-5 | TRBV6-1 | TGTGCCAGCAGTCACAGGGGGCAGGGCAATCAGCCCCAGCATTTT | CASSHRGQGNQPQHF
NA | NA | TRBJ1-6 | TRBV6-5 | TGTGCCAGCAGTTACCTGCAGGATAATTCACCCCTCCACTTT | CASSYLQDNSPLHF
TRBD1 | NA | TRBJ1-1 | TRBV7-9 | TGTGCCAGCAGGACAGGGGGGGACACTGAAGCTTTCTTT | CASRTGGDTEAFF
NA | once | TRBJ2-3 | TRBV7-2 | TGTGCCAGCAGCTTTTCTGGCGGGAACACAGATACGCAGTATTTT | CASSFSGGNTDTQYF
TRBD1 | few | TRBJ1-1 | TRBV12-3/TRBV12-4 | TGTGCCAGCACCCGCACCGGACAGGGGCGGGGTGAAGCTTTCTTT | CASTRTGQGRGEAFF
NA | NA | TRBJ2-3 | TRBV28 | TGTGCCAGCCATCTACGGGTTAGCACAGATACGCAGTATTTT | CASHLRVSTDTQYF
NA | once | TRBJ1-4 | TRBV6-5 | TGTGCCAGCAGTTACAGTCATGGGGGATCTAATGAAAAACTGTTTTTT | CASSYSHGGSNEKLFF
NA | NA | TRBJ1-6 | TRBV30 | TGTGCCTGGAATCAGGGGACTTCACCCCTCCACTTT | CAWNQGTSPLHF
NA | NA | TRBJ1-2 | TRBV7-9 | TGTGCCAGCAGCCCAAACCCGCTACTCCCCACCGGGGACCGTAATGGCTACACCTTC | CASSPNPLLPTGDRNGYTF
NA | medium-sized | TRBJ1-1 | TRBV6-1 | TGTGCCAGCACCATCAAGACTGAAGCTTTCTTT | CASTIKTEAFF
TRBD2 | NA | TRBJ2-7 | TRBV27 | TGTGCCAGCAGTTTATCTGCGGGAGGGCGGGACGGTAAGCAGTACTTC | CASSLSAGGRDGKQYF
TRBD2 | medium-sized | TRBJ2-7 | TRBV20-1 | TGCAGTGCACCCCCTAGCGGGACCTACGAGCAGTACTTC | CSAPPSGTYEQYF
TRBD2 | NA | TRBJ2-3 | TRBV6-5 | TGTGCCAGCAGTTACGGGACAGCAGGACTAGCGGGAGGAAGAGATACGCAGTATTTT | CASSYGTAGLAGGRDTQYF
NA | NA | TRBJ2-1 | TRBV18 | TGTGCCAGCTCACCACCTTCTAGCAATGAGCAGTTCTTC | CASSPPSSNEQFF
NA | NA | TRBJ1-1 | TRBV7-3 | TGTGCCAGCAGCTCGATAGGGAACACTGAAGCTTTCTTT | CASSSIGNTEAFF
NA | few | TRBJ1-2 | TRBV20-1 | TGCAGTGCTATCCAAAGTCCCTATGGCTACACCTTC | CSAIQSPYGYTF
NA | NA | TRBJ2-2 | TRBV20-1 | TGCAGTGCTACCCGGCTAGAATATAACACCGGGGAGCTGTTTTTT | CSATRLEYNTGELFF
TRBD1 | once | TRBJ1-5 | TRBV20-1 | TGCAGTGCTACCTCAGGGGGGGAAGGGAATCAGCCCCAGCATTTT | CSATSGGEGNQPQHF
TRBD2 | NA | TRBJ2-1 | TRBV15 | TGTGCCACCAGCAGCCTTAGCGGGACCGCCGCTCGAAGGGGAAATGAGCAGTTCTTC | CATSSLSGTAARRGNEQFF
NA | NA | TRBJ2-2 | TRBV15 | TGTGCCACCAGCAGGGGGACGGGCTGGAGAAACACCGGGGAGCTGTTTTTT | CATSRGTGWRNTGELFF
NA | few | TRBJ1-5 | TRBV12-3/TRBV12-4 | TGTGCCAGCAGTTGGAGGGGCCTCGGCAATCAGCCCCAGCATTTT | CASSWRGLGNQPQHF
TRBD1 | NA | TRBJ2-2 | TRBV20-1 | TGCAGTACTAGAAAGGGACAGGGGACCGGGGAGCTGTTTTTT | CSTRKGQGTGELFF
NA | NA | TRBJ2-1 | TRBV6-1 | TGTGCCAGCAGTCCGCCGACAGGGAGGGGCAATGAGCAGTTCTTC | CASSPPTGRGNEQFF
NA | NA | TRBJ1-5 | TRBV6-4 | TGTGCCAGCAGCGTTGTGCCCGGTGGCAATCAGCCCCAGCATTTT | CASSVVPGGNQPQHF
TRBD1 | NA | TRBJ2-7 | TRBV6-1 | TGTGCCAGCAGAGTTGACAGGGGTAGCTCCTACGAGCAGTACTTC | CASRVDRGSSYEQYF
TRBD2 | NA | TRBJ2-7 | TRBV11-2 | TGTGCCAGCAGTTTAGAGCGGGAGTGGGTCTACGAGCAGTACTTC | CASSLEREWVYEQYF
TRBD2 | NA | TRBJ2-2 | TRBV7-9 | TGTGCCAGCAGCTTAGGACTAGCGGGAAACACCGGGGAGCTGTTTTTT | CASSLGLAGNTGELFF
TRBD2 | NA | TRBJ2-3 | TRBV20-1 | TGCAGTGCTAGCGGCGGGACTAGCGGGCGGAGCACAGATACGCAGTATTTT | CSASGGTSGRSTDTQYF